The sequence of this T cell receptor beta chain was determined in a study of shared clonotypes between healthy human individuals. Overall study context: Donor ages ranged 18 to 49 years: a couple of women, a few men.

As for this clone: The antigen is undetermined.

The CDR3 runs 16 residues. The J segment lost 4 bases and the V segment lost 5 bases, leaving 8 bases of the junction unmatched. Germline-derived CDR1 and CDR2 are SGHAT and FQDESV (reference sequence). Overall study findings and caveats: It was observed that roughly 5.1% of naive CD4 clonotypes were shared across a few donors.

Sequenced by immunoSEQ multiplex PCR; TCRdb stores in-frame clones only, minus some. Among millions of clones listed, roughly nine tenths were seen once. The sequenced material came from naive CD4+ T cells sorted from blood. Sample subset: CD45RA+ positively selected. This sequence originates from a man aged 18 to 35 in good health. The chain couples TRBV11-1 to TRBJ1-2, with 12 positions matching TRBD1. Written as DNA, the CDR3 is TGTGCCAGCAGCCCCCGGGACAGGGGGCTTTTCTATGGCTACACCTTC. It translates to CASSPRDRGLFYGYTF.